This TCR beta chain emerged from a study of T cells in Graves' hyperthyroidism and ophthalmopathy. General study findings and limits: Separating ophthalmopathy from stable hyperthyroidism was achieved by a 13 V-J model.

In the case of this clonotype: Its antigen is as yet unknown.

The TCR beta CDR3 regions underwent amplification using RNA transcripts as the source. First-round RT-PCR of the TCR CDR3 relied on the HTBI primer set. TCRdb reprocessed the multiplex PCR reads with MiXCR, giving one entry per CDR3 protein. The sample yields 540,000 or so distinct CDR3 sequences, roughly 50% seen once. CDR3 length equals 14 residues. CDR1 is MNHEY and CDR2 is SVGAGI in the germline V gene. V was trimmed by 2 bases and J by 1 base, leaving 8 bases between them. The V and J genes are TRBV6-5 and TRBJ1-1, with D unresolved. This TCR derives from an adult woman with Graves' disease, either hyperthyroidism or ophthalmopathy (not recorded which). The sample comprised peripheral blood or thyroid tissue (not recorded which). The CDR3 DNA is TGTGCCAGCAGTTACGTTCGAGAGAACACTGAAGCTTTCTTT. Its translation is CASSYVRENTEAFF.